These T cell receptor beta chains were read from a single sample in a study of blood T cell repertoires in COVID-19. This table comes from immunoSEQ multiplex PCR, and its TCRdb copy is limited to in-frame clones, with some not included. The sample carries about 250,000 clones, about nine tenths recorded once. Sample: PBMCs or T cells enriched from blood (not recorded which). The source is a man younger than 35 who had recovered from COVID-19. Both conserved end residues are part of each CDR3. The D gene is left open where the match is weak. Clone size is stated in some rows and not others, as once, few, many or a class when expanded.

once TRBJ1-5 NA TRBV12-5 TGTGCTAGTGGTTTGGTAGAGGGTGGGCAGCCCCAGCATTTT CASGLVEGGQPQHF
NA TRBJ2-7 TRBD2 TRBV7-3 TGTGCCAGCAGCGCTAGCGGACCACCCTACGAGCAGTACTTC CASSASGPPYEQYF
NA TRBJ2-7 TRBD1 TRBV7-8 TGTGCCAGCAGCCGATACCCGGGACAGGGCTCCCCAGGGCAGTACTTC CASSRYPGQGSPGQYF
NA TRBJ1-1 NA TRBV5-3 TGTGCCACACAACAGGGGAACACTGAAGCTTTCTTT CATQQGNTEAFF
NA TRBJ2-1 NA TRBV30 TGTGCCTGGAGGCCGGGATATTCCCCCTATGAGCAGTTCTTC CAWRPGYSPYEQFF
few TRBJ1-2 NA TRBV19 TGTGCCAGTAGCGCACTACCCATCAGGGGTGAGGCAGGGGCGGTCTATGGCTACACCTTC CASSALPIRGEAGAVYGYTF
NA TRBJ2-1 TRBD1 TRBV11-2 TGTGCCAGCAGCCGAACCATCGTGACAGGGGAATTTTTCTACAATGAGCAGTTCTTC CASSRTIVTGEFFYNEQFF
NA TRBJ1-5 NA TRBV19 TGTGCCAGTAGTAAGCGGCAGGAGAATCAGCCCCAGCATTTT CASSKRQENQPQHF
NA TRBJ1-2 NA TRBV3-1/TRBV3-2 TGTGCCAGCAGCCAAGAGTTTCGGGGGGCTGGCTACACCTTC CASSQEFRGAGYTF
once TRBJ1-1 TRBD1 TRBV3-1/TRBV3-2 TGTGCCAGCAGCCATCACAGGGGAGGAGTTGCTGAAGCTTTCTTT CASSHHRGGVAEAFF
NA TRBJ1-2 TRBD1 TRBV7-9 TGTGCCAGCAGCCTATCGCCCGGACAGGGCGGGGTTGGCTACACCTTC CASSLSPGQGGVGYTF
NA TRBJ2-1 NA TRBV18 TGTGCCAGCTCACCACCATTAAATGAGCAGTTCTTC CASSPPLNEQFF
NA TRBJ2-6 NA TRBV7-9 TGTGCCAGCAGCTTCTGGCAGGGCCCTAGCTCTGGGGCCAACGTCCTGACTTTC CASSFWQGPSSGANVLTF
NA TRBJ1-5 NA TRBV19 TGTGCCAGTAGTGACAGCCCGGGTCAGCCCCAGCATTTT CASSDSPGQPQHF
NA TRBJ1-1 NA TRBV4-1 TGCGCCAGCAGCCAAGATCAGGGAGGGGAATCCATGAACACTGAAGCTTTCTTT CASSQDQGGESMNTEAFF
NA TRBJ2-7 NA TRBV11-2 TGTGCCAGCAGCTTAGAAGGCAGGGTGGGCGAGCAGTACTTC CASSLEGRVGEQYF
NA TRBJ2-7 TRBD1 TRBV5-4 TGTGCCAGCAGCCTAGACAGGGGAGCAGATGATGAGCAGTACTTC CASSLDRGADDEQYF